This T cell receptor beta chain emerged from a study of cytomegalovirus exposure and HLA in healthy donors. Study information: The Caucasian-associated ancestry cluster held over 80% of around 380 genotyped donors. Study results and caveats: Association of 15,000 to 20,000 TCR beta sequences with HLA alleles was found at 0.05 false discovery rate in a later analysis.

This clone was seen a handful of times. The target antigen is unknown. The PCR used 60 Vbeta and 13 Jbeta primers. Assay used: immunoSEQ multiplex PCR; TCRdb lists only in-frame clones, some missing. This table holds 140,000 to 150,000 clones, 76% found once. J was trimmed by 4 bases and V by 1 base; bases with no gene match: 8. CDR3 length: 16 amino acids. The germline V gene encodes CDR1 SGHVS and CDR2 FNYEAQ. V and J are TRBV7-6 and TRBJ2-5; 8 bases match TRBD1. The sequence derives from a man between 35 and 55 years old in good health and CMV-seronegative. Sequenced input: PBMCs. CDR3: CASSLDARGPGETQYF. The CDR3 bases are TGTGCCAGCAGCTTAGACGCCAGGGGGCCAGGAGAGACCCAGTACTTC.